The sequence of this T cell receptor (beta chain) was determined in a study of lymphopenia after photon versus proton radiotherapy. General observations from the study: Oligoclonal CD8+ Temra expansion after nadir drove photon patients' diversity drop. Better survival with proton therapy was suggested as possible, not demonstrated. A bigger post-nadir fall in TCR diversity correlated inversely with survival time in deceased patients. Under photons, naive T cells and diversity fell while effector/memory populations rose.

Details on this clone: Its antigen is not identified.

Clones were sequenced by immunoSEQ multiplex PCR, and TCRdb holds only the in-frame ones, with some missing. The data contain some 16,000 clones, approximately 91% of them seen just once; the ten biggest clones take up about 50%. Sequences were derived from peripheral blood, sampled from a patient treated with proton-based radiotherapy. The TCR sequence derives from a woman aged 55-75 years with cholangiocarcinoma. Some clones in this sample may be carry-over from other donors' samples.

The CDR3, as DNA: TGTGCCAGCAGCTTGGACAGGGGTACCTATGGCTACACCTTC. Translated, it gives CASSLDRGTYGYTF. The rearrangement uses TRBV5-4 and TRBJ1-2, with 7 bases fitting TRBD1. Germline CDR1 reads SGHNT; CDR2 reads YYREEE (reference sequence). The CDR3 runs to 14 residues. V was pared by 0 bases and J by 4 bases, with 3 bases of the junction left unmatched.